This record concerns one TCR beta chain sequence. This entry comes from a study of T-cell reconstitution after alpha-beta-depleted transplantation in children. J gave up 4 bases and V 4 bases, and 13 bases lay outside the gene matches. Germline assignment: CDR1 SGDLS and CDR2 YYNGEE. This CDR3 is 17 amino acids long. This sample's TCRbeta library carried unique molecular identifier barcodes. TCRdb used MiXCR to reprocess the PCR reads, holding one entry per CDR3 protein. The sample lists 450,000 to 600,000 distinct CDR3 sequences; 15% to 20% were seen once. This sequence joins TRBV9 and TRBJ2-1, with 8 positions matching TRBD2. Sequencing was performed on PBMCs from the stem cell graft donor, taken from the stem cell graft. The receptor was derived from a human donor who donated a stem cell graft to a child with acute lymphoblastic leukemia. Here the CDR3 reads CASSPGLAGALYNEQFF. DNA of the CDR3: TGTGCCAGCAGCCCTGGACTAGCCGGAGCCTTATACAATGAGCAGTTCTTC. The full variable domain, in which reference TRBV9 and TRBJ2-1 provide the parts outside the CDR3, is DSGVTQTPKHLITATGQRVTLRCSPRSGDLSVYWYQQSLDQGLQFLIQYYNGEERAKGNILERFSAQQFPDLHSELNLSSLELGDSALYFCASSPGLAGALYNEQFFGPGTRLTVL.